The TCR beta chain described here comes from a study of blood T cell repertoires in COVID-19. Study-wide context: Acute and convalescent COVID-19 specimens originated in the United States, Italy and Spain. PBMCs, B-cell-depleted T cells, or T cells were the source of the cDNA or gDNA that made up the material.

Authors' methods: Scientists estimated how many nucleated cells there were by amplifying reference gene primers. The data were produced by immunoSEQ multiplex PCR, yet TCRdb's version contains in-frame clones alone and is incomplete. V, J and clone size derive from that table, while D and trimming were established from the DNA sequence. The sample lists approximately 11,000 clones; 80% to 90% were seen once. In germline, CDR1 is MDHEN, CDR2 SYDVKM. The CDR3 is made up of 12 amino acids. V lost 3 bases to trimming and J lost 7 bases, with 7 bases between them. The V gene is TRBV28, the J gene TRBJ2-1; D not certain. Sample: peripheral blood. The TCR comes from a woman aged 55-70 years with acute or convalescent COVID-19. DNA for the CDR3: TGTGCCAGCAGTTTTTACGGGAATGAGCAGTTCTTC. This encodes CASSFYGNEQFF.